This T cell receptor beta chain was obtained from a study of blood T cell repertoires in COVID-19. Turning to the study itself: COVID-19 samples, acute and convalescent, were from the United States, Italy and Spain. Sources were T cells, B-cell-depleted T cells, or PBMCs; the material itself was cDNA or gDNA.

In the source study's methods: Amplification with reference gene primers provided the estimates of nucleated cell counts. Generated by immunoSEQ multiplex PCR, the TCRdb table keeps only in-frame clones and is missing some. The DNA was the basis for D and trimming; V, J and clone size are from that table. The table shows roughly 87,000 clones, with about 84% occurring only once. V lost 4 bases to trimming and J lost 3 bases; unmatched junction nucleotides: 9. Germline V gene sequence: CDR1 SGHRS, CDR2 YFSETQ. The CDR3 runs to 17 residues. This sequence joins TRBV5-1 and TRBJ2-1, with TRBD2 identical over 11 bases. The sequenced sample consisted of peripheral blood. The source is a man in his fifties or sixties with active COVID-19. The CDR3: CASSPRLAGKGYNEQFF. The CDR3 DNA sequence: TGCGCCAGCAGCCCTCGACTAGCGGGAAAGGGCTACAATGAGCAGTTCTTC.